This T cell receptor (beta chain) was identified in a study of monozygotic twins with inflammatory bowel disease. Study-level findings and limits: In patient repertoires, differing immunosuppressive treatments may have added some variability. Lower sharing of clonotypes with other individuals was seen in IBD patients than in healthy twins. This was most marked in patients showing signs of disease activity.

TCRdb reprocessed the 5' RACE reads and reports one entry per CDR3 protein, with no DNA. Its listing shows 80,000 or so distinct CDR3 sequences. Turning to this clonotype: Its target is unknown.

Blood, about 2.6 ml, was drawn per donor. The sample comprised blood. This TCR was sampled from a human donor with ulcerative colitis or Crohn's disease, or a healthy co-twin of an affected twin (not recorded which).

The CDR3 region is CASSQVGDNSGNTIYF. V is TRBV4-2 and J is TRBJ1-3. Germline V gene data show CDR1 as LGHNA and CDR2 as YNFKEQ. This CDR3 is built from 16 residues.